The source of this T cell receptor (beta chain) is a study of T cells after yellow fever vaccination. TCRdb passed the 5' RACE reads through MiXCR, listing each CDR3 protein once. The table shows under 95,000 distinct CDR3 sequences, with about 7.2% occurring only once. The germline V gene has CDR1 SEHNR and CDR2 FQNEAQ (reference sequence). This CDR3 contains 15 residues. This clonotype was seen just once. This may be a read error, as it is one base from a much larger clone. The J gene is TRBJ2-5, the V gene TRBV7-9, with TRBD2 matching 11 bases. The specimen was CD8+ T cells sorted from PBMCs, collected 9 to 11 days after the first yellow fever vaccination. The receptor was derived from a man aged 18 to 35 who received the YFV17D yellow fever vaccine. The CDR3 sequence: CSSSPRLAGQETQYF. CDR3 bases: TGTTCCAGCAGCCCGAGACTAGCGGGGCAAGAGACCCAGTACTTC.